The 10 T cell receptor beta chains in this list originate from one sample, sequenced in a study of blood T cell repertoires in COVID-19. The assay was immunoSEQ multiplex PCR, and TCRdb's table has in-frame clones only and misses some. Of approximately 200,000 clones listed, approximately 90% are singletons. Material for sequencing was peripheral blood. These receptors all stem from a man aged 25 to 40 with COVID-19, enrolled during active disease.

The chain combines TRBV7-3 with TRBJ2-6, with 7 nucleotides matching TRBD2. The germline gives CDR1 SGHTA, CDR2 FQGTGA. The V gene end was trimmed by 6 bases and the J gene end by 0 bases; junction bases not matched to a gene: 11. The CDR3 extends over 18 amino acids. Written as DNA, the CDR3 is TGTGCCAGCAGGGCACACGGGGGGACCCCCTCTGGGGCCAACGTCCTGACTTTC. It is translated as CASRAHGGTPSGANVLTF.

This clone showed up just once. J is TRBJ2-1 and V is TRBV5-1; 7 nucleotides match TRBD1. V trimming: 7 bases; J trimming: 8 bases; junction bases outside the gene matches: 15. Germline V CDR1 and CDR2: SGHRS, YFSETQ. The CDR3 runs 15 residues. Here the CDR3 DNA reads TGCGCCAGCGGAAGACAGGGTGGAGGTCGGGATGAGCAGTTCTTC. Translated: CASGRQGGGRDEQFF. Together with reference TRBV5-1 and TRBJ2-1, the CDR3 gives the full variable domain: KAGVTQTPRYLIKTRGQQVTLSCSPISGHRSVSWYQQTPGQGLQFLFEYFSETQRNKGNFPGRFSGRQFSNSRSEMNVSTLELGDSALYLCASGRQGGGRDEQFFGPGTRLTVL.

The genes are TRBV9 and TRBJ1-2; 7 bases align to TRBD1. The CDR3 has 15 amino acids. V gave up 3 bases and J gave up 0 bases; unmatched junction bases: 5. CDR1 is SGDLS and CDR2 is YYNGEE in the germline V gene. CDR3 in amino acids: CASSAGDSANYGYTF. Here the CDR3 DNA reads TGTGCCAGCAGCGCGGGGGACAGCGCTAACTATGGCTACACCTTC. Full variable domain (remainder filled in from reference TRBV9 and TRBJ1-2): DSGVTQTPKHLITATGQRVTLRCSPRSGDLSVYWYQQSLDQGLQFLIQYYNGEERAKGNILERFSAQQFPDLHSELNLSSLELGDSALYFCASSAGDSANYGYTFGSGTRLTVV.

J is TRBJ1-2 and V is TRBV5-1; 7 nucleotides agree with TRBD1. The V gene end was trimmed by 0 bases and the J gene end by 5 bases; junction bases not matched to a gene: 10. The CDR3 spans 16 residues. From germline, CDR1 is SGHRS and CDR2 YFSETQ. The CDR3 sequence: CASSLGQGKGSYGYTF. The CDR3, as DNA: TGCGCCAGCAGCTTGGGACAGGGTAAGGGCTCATATGGCTACACCTTC.

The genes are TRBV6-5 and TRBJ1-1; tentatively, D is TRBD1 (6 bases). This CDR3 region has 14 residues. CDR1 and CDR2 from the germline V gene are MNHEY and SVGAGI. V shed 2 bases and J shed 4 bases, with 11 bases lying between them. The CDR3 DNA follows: TGTGCCAGCAGTTACGACGGACAGTTCACTGAAGCTTTCTTT. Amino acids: CASSYDGQFTEAFF.

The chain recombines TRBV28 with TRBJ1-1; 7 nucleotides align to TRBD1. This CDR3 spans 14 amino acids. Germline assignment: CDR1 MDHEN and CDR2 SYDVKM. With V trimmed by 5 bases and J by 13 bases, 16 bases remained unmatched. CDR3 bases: TGTGCCAGCAGTCCCCCCTCGGGCAGGGGGTTTGTTTTCTTT. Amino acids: CASSPPSGRGFVFF.

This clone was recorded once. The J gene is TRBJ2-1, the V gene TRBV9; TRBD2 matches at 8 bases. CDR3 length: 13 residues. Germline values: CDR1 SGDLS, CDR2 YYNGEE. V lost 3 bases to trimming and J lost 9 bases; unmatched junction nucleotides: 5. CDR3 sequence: CASSETSVTEQFF. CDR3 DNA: TGTGCCAGCAGCGAGACTAGCGTAACTGAGCAGTTCTTC.

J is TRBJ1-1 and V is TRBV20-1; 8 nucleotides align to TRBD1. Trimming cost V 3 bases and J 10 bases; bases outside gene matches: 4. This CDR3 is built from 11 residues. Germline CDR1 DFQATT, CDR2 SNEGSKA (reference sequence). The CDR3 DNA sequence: TGCAGTGCTAGGCAGGGGGCTGGAGCTTTCTTT. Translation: CSARQGAGAFF.

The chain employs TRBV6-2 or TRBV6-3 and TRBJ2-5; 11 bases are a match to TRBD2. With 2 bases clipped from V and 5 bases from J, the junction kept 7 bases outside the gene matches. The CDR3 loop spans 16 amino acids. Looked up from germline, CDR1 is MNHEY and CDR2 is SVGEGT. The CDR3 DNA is TGTGCCAGCAGTTACAATCCTAGCGGGAGGTGGGAGACCCAGTACTTC. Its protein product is CASSYNPSGRWETQYF.

CDR3 residues: CAISDKPGDEQYF. DNA of the CDR3: TGTGCCATCAGTGACAAGCCCGGAGACGAGCAGTACTTC. The chain recombines TRBV10-3 with TRBJ2-7; D unclear. The V and J ends lost 3 bases and 5 bases respectively, with 11 bases between them. The germline V gene has CDR1 ENHRY and CDR2 SYGVKD. The CDR3 covers 13 residues.